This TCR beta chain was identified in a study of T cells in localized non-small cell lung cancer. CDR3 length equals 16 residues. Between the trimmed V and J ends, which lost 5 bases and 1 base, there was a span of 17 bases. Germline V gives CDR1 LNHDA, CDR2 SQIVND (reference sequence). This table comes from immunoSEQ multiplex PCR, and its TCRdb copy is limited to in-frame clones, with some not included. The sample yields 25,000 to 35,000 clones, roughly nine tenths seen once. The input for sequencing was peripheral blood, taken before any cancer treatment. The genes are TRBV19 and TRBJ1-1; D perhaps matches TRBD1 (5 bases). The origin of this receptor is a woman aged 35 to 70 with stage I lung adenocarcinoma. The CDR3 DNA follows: TGTGCCAGTAGTCGCCAGGGCCTCGGACAGAACACTGAAGCTTTCTTT. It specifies CASSRQGLGQNTEAFF.